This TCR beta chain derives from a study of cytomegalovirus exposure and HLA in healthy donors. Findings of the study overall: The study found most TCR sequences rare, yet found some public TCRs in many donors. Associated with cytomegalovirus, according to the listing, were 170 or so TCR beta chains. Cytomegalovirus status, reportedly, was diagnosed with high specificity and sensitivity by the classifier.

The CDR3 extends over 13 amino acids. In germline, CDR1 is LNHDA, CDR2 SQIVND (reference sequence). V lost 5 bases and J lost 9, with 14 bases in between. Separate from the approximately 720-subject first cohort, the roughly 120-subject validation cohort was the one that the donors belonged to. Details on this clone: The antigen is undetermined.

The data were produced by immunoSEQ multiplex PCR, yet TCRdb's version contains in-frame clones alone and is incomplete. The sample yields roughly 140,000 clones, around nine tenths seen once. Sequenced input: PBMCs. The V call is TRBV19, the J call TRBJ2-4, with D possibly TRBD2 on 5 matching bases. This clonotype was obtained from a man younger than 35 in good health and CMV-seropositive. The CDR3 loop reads CASSVNTRSIQYF. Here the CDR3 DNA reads TGTGCCAGTAGTGTGAATACTAGGTCCATTCAGTACTTC. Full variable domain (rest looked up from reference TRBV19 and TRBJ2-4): DGGITQSPKYLFRKEGQNVTLSCEQNLNHDAMYWYRQDPGQGLRLIYYSQIVNDFQKGDIAEGYSVSREKKESFPLTVTSAQKNPTAFYLCASSVNTRSIQYFGAGTRLSVL.